This TCR beta chain was sequenced in a study of regulatory T cells in long-lasting Graves disease. To make TCR beta libraries, researchers used iRepertoire HTBI primers and Arm-PCR of CDR3 regions. TCRdb re-called the multiplex PCR reads through MiXCR, storing one row per CDR3 protein. Among hundreds of thousands of distinct CDR3 sequences listed, around 15% were seen once. The time point is: newly diagnosed GD, antithyroid drugs for less than 3 months. TCR sequences were obtained from RNA taken from PBMCs. This clonotype was observed many times. The data were also submitted as part of a second study, on T cells in Graves' hyperthyroidism and ophthalmopathy.

The sample consisted of peripheral blood mononuclear cells (PBMCs), taken at new diagnosis, from a patient treated with antithyroid drugs. The source of this sequence is a young man with Graves disease.

CDR3 amino acids: CASSFGRDHNEQFF. The CDR3 bases are TGCGCCAGCAGCTTCGGACGGGACCACAATGAGCAGTTCTTC. The chain combines TRBV5-1 with TRBJ2-1; tentatively, D is TRBD1 or TRBD2 (5 bases each). V was cut by 2 bases and J by 5 bases, with 11 bases left in between. This CDR3 contains 14 residues. Per the germline V gene, CDR1 is SGHRS and CDR2 is YFSETQ.